This T cell receptor (beta chain) was captured by sequencing in a study of naive and memory T cell subsets. An equimolar mix of two oligonucleotides served as the beta constant-region primer for TRBC1 and TRBC2. One entry per CDR3 protein results from TCRdb running MiXCR on the UMI-ligation and nested PCR reads. The table records about 85,000 distinct CDR3 sequences, around 13% of them present only once. The CDR3 contains 15 residues. The V and J ends lost 6 bases and 2 bases, in that order; junction bases with no gene match: 10. CDR1 is MNHNY, CDR2 SVGAGI, per germline (reference sequence). This clonotype was counted only a few times.

Sequenced sample: central memory CD4+ T cells from blood. The clonotype comes from a human donor in good health. The chain employs TRBV6-6 and TRBJ2-7; 7 bases map to TRBD1. CDR3 DNA sequence: TGTGCCAGCAGCACCGGGACAGCAATAACCTACGAGCAGTACTTC. Amino acids: CASSTGTAITYEQYF.